These 14 T cell receptor beta chains came from one sample sequenced in a study of T cells in Graves' hyperthyroidism and ophthalmopathy. TCR beta CDR3 regions were amplified from RNA transcripts. A set of HTBI primers served as the primers for a first-round RT-PCR of the TCR CDR3. TCRdb re-derived calls from the multiplex PCR reads in MiXCR, one entry per CDR3 protein. The sample carries over 400,000 distinct CDR3 sequences, roughly 15% recorded once. What was sequenced was blood. The origin of the receptors is a man between 18 and 29 years old with Graves' ophthalmopathy.

This clonotype has at least ten counts. The V gene is TRBV11-3, the J gene TRBJ2-1; 7 nucleotides line up with TRBD2. Germline trimming cut 5 bases from V and 7 bases from J; bases unmatched to any gene: 11. Germline V lookup: CDR1 SGHNT, CDR2 YENEEA. There are 15 residues in the CDR3. CDR3 sequence: CASSRPGGGLNEQFF. The DNA of the CDR3 is TGTGCCAGCAGCCGCCCTGGGGGGGGGTTGAATGAGCAGTTCTTC.

This clonotype was seen at least ten times. This sequence joins TRBV27 and TRBJ1-6; D is unresolved. The CDR3 has 13 residues. Per germline, CDR1 MNHEY and CDR2 SMNVEV (reference sequence). Trimming removed 3 bases at V and 9 bases at J, with 9 bases between. The CDR3 loop reads CASSLGKGSPLHF. CDR3 coding DNA: TGTGCCAGCAGTTTGGGAAAGGGTTCACCCCTCCACTTT.

The chain combines TRBV20-1 with TRBJ2-1, with D tentatively TRBD2 (6 bases). The CDR3 extends over 14 amino acids. Trimming removed 6 bases at V and 0 bases at J, with 12 bases between. Germline lookup yields CDR1 DFQATT and CDR2 SNEGSKA (reference sequence). CDR3 DNA: TGCAGTGCACCGACTAGGAGCTCCTACAATGAGCAGTTCTTC. Translation gives CSAPTRSSYNEQFF.

This clonotype was detected ten times or more. This chain joins TRBV12-3 or TRBV12-4 and TRBJ2-7, with 14 positions matching TRBD2. The length of the CDR3 is 16 residues. V lost 6 bases, J lost 4 bases, and 8 bases stayed unmatched. CDR3 coding DNA: TGTGCCAGCAGCGGACTAGCGGGGGGAGTAGTTTACGAGCAGTACTTC. Translated: CASSGLAGGVVYEQYF.

As regards this clonotype: A junction end diverges from the germline sequence, so it may reflect a read error. This chain uses TRBV11-2 with TRBJ2-7; the D is unclear. This CDR3 is built from 21 residues. CDR1 and CDR2 (germline): SGHAT, FQNNGV. The CDR3, as DNA: TGCGCCAGCAGCCAAGGTGCATGGTTTAGCTCGGAACAAGGTGTCCCCTACGAGCAGTACTTC. Its translation is CASSQGAWFSSEQGVPYEQYF.

At least ten counts were recorded for this clonotype. V usage is TRBV7-9 and J usage is TRBJ2-3; 9 bases fit TRBD2. V dropped 5 bases and J dropped 0; count of bases not matched to a gene: 3. CDR1 SEHNR and CDR2 FQNEAQ come from the germline V gene (reference sequence). This CDR3 is 15 amino acids long. The CDR3 here is CASSAGLASTDTQYF. The CDR3 DNA sequence: TGTGCCAGCAGCGCGGGACTAGCAAGCACAGATACGCAGTATTTT.

This clonotype appeared many times. The chain links TRBV7-9 to TRBJ2-1; 10 nucleotides match TRBD2. This CDR3 has 16 amino acids. V lost 5 bases to trimming and J lost 6 bases; unmatched junction nucleotides: 10. In germline, CDR1 is SEHNR, CDR2 FQNEAQ (reference sequence). CDR3 loop: CASSPLAGGPANEQFF. The CDR3 nucleotides are TGTGCCAGCAGCCCTTTAGCGGGGGGCCCCGCCAATGAGCAGTTCTTC. The full variable domain, with the rest looked up from reference TRBV7-9 and TRBJ2-1, is DTGVSQNPRHKITKRGQNVTFRCDPISEHNRLYWYRQTLGQGPEFLTYFQNEAQLEKSRLLSDRFSAERPKGSFSTLEIQRTEQGDSAMYLCASSPLAGGPANEQFFGPGTRLTVL.

This clonotype was observed at least ten times. V gene TRBV27 combines with J gene TRBJ1-3; no clear D gene. V lost 3 bases, J lost 2 bases, and 5 bases lay in between. This CDR3 region has 13 residues. CDR1 and CDR2 from the germline V gene are MNHEY and SMNVEV (reference sequence). CDR3 sequence reads: CASSLATGNTIYF. CDR3 bases: TGTGCCAGCAGTTTGGCCACTGGAAACACCATATATTTT.

At least ten counts were recorded for this clonotype. This chain joins TRBV5-1 and TRBJ2-1; 9 bases line up with TRBD2. Trimming cost V 0 bases and J 0 bases; bases outside gene matches: 16. CDR1 is SGHRS, CDR2 YFSETQ, per germline. The CDR3 has 21 residues. This CDR3 is CASSLGWGAGGRLSSYNEQFF. For the CDR3, the DNA is TGCGCCAGCAGCTTGGGCTGGGGAGCGGGGGGCCGCTTGAGCTCCTACAATGAGCAGTTCTTC.

Points on this clonotype: This could be a read error, since a much larger clone is one nucleotide away. The chain combines TRBV6-2 or TRBV6-3 with TRBJ2-4; D could derive from TRBD1 or TRBD2 (5 bases each). The CDR3 spans 15 residues. V shed 1 base and J shed 6 bases, with 13 bases lying between them. The germline gives CDR1 MNHEY, CDR2 SVGEGT. This chain's CDR3 is CASSYFESGGNIQYF. CDR3 coding DNA: TGTGCCAGCAGTTACTTCGAGAGTGGGGGAAACATTCAGTACTTC.

V is TRBV24-1 and J is TRBJ2-5; a weak D match, TRBD1 (5 bases). The CDR3 covers 12 residues. Germline assignment: CDR1 KGHDR and CDR2 SFDVKD. With 4 bases removed from V and 5 bases from J, the gap between germline ends came to 7 bases. The CDR3 is CATSEAGETQYF. CDR3 sequence (DNA): TGTGCCACCAGTGAAGCAGGGGAGACCCAGTACTTC.

This clonotype was counted at least ten times. The genes are TRBV5-6 and TRBJ1-2; D remains unclear. This CDR3 is built from 13 residues. Between the trimmed V and J ends, which lost 2 bases and 6 bases, there was a span of 11 bases. Germline CDR1 and CDR2: SGHDT and YYEEEE. CDR3 region: CASSFTELDGYTF. Here the CDR3 DNA reads TGTGCCAGCAGCTTTACAGAGTTGGATGGCTACACCTTC.

At least ten counts were recorded for this clonotype. The genes are TRBV7-8 and TRBJ2-1, with D possibly being TRBD1 or TRBD2 (5 bases each). Germline V gene lookup returns CDR1 SGHVS and CDR2 FQNEAQ. The CDR3 spans 16 residues. Trimming took 3 bases from V and 0 from J, leaving 12 bases between them. The CDR3 nucleotides are TGTGCCAGCAGCTTCGAGGGGACGAGCTCCTACAATGAGCAGTTCTTC. Translated: CASSFEGTSSYNEQFF.

The rearrangement uses TRBV29-1 and TRBJ2-3; a weak D match, TRBD1 (5 bases). The CDR3 contains 13 residues. V was trimmed by 6 bases and J by 2 bases, leaving 12 bases between them. CDR1 SQVTM and CDR2 ANQGSEA come from the germline V gene. CDR3 in amino acids: CSVRTRHTDTQYF. CDR3 nucleotides: TGCAGCGTCCGGACACGCCACACAGATACGCAGTATTTT.